The rows below give T cell receptor beta chains drawn from one sample of a study of shared clonotypes between healthy human individuals. Libraries were prepared by immunoSEQ multiplex PCR; TCRdb keeps only in-frame clonotypes and omits some of them. This sample carries roughly 1,600,000 clones, approximately 98.5% of them seen once, and the ten largest clones take 0.3% to 0.45%. The sequenced material came from naive CD4+ T cells sorted from blood. The receptors derive from a man between 25 and 39 years old in good health. CDR3s include the opening cysteine and the closing phenylalanine or tryptophan. A D gene is named only where the DNA matches it firmly. The size of a clone is reported for some rows only, either as once, few or many, or as a class for expanded clones.

V,D,size,J,DNA,CDR3
TRBV7-8,NA,NA,TRBJ2-2,TGTGCCAGCAGCTACCTATTGACCACCGGGGAGCTGTTTTTT,CASSYLLTTGELFF
TRBV7-9,NA,NA,TRBJ2-5,TGTGCCAGCAGCTTAGCTACCTTGATTGGGCACCAAGAGACCCAGTACTTC,CASSLATLIGHQETQYF
TRBV6-1,NA,NA,TRBJ2-3,TGTGCCAGCAGTGGGAGGAGCGGGACAGATACGCAGTATTTT,CASSGRSGTDTQYF
TRBV5-8,NA,NA,TRBJ2-7,TGTGCCAGCAGCTTTACAGTAAGAGTAACCTACGAGCAGTACTTC,CASSFTVRVTYEQYF
TRBV2,TRBD1,NA,TRBJ2-1,TGTGCCAGCAGTGGGATGACAGGGGTGGGTGAGCAGTTCTTC,CASSGMTGVGEQFF
TRBV7-8,TRBD2,NA,TRBJ2-2,TGTGCCAGCAGCTTACTAGCGGGAGGAGGAAGGGCGAGCACCGGGGAGCTGTTTTTT,CASSLLAGGGRASTGELFF
TRBV11-3,NA,NA,TRBJ2-5,TGTGCCAGCAGCCTGGCGACGACCAACAGGGACGGGACCCAGTACTTC,CASSLATTNRDGTQYF
TRBV19,NA,NA,TRBJ2-2,TGTGCCAGTAGTAGACCGGGACGAACGAAGGCCGGGGAGCTGTTTTTT,CASSRPGRTKAGELFF
TRBV15,TRBD1,once,TRBJ2-7,TGTGCCACCAGTACATGGGGACAGACCTACGAGCAGTACTTC,CATSTWGQTYEQYF
TRBV7-2,TRBD2,NA,TRBJ2-7,TGTGCCAGCAGCTTAGTTTGGACTAGTGGCGAGCAGTACTTC,CASSLVWTSGEQYF
TRBV5-1,TRBD2,NA,TRBJ2-2,TGCGCCAGCAGCTCGACTAGCGGGGTCAACACCGGGGAGCTGTTTTTT,CASSSTSGVNTGELFF
TRBV28,NA,NA,TRBJ2-3,TGTGCCAGCAGGAGCCCAGCGGGTCCAAGAGATACGCAGTATTTT,CASRSPAGPRDTQYF
TRBV2,NA,NA,TRBJ2-5,TGTGCCAGCAGTGCCGGGCGAGGGAGGGAGACCCAGTACTTC,CASSAGRGRETQYF
TRBV7-2,TRBD1,NA,TRBJ1-5,TGTGCCAGCAGCTTGACAGGGGTCAATCAGCCCCAGCATTTT,CASSLTGVNQPQHF
TRBV6-1,TRBD1,NA,TRBJ1-4,TGTGCCAGCACCCAGGGGGTAGGATTTGAAGAAAAACTGTTTTTT,CASTQGVGFEEKLFF
TRBV28,NA,NA,TRBJ2-6,TGTGCCACCCTCGTAGGGGCCAACGTCCTGACTTTC,CATLVGANVLTF
TRBV5-1,NA,NA,TRBJ2-1,TGCGCCAGCAGCTTCCCAAGCCGACAGCGAAACAATGAGCAGTTCTTC,CASSFPSRQRNNEQFF
TRBV6-4,NA,NA,TRBJ1-1,TGTGCCAGCAGTGTGGGGCCATGGCTCGCTTTCTTT,CASSVGPWLAFF
TRBV5-1,NA,NA,TRBJ2-5,TGCGCCAGCAGCAGGACAGTTCAAGAGACCCAGTACTTC,CASSRTVQETQYF
TRBV6-1,NA,NA,TRBJ1-2,TGTGCCAGCAGTGCCGATAGGGGCTACACCTTC,CASSADRGYTF
TRBV20-1,NA,NA,TRBJ2-1,TGCAGTGCAGAGGGGGGGGAGCAGTTCTTC,CSAEGGEQFF
TRBV7-9,TRBD1,once,TRBJ2-7,TGTGCCAGCAGCTATGGACAGGCGAACTTTGAGCAGTACTTC,CASSYGQANFEQYF
TRBV10-3,NA,NA,TRBJ1-2,TGTGCCATCAGTGAGTCTAAAACATATAACTATGGCTACACCTTC,CAISESKTYNYGYTF
TRBV5-1,NA,NA,TRBJ1-1,TGCGCCAGCAGCTTGGTGGCGGATATTATGAACACTGAAGCTTTCTTT,CASSLVADIMNTEAFF
TRBV30,NA,NA,TRBJ2-7,TGTGCCTGGAGTGTACTCGGAGACTACGAGCAGTACTTC,CAWSVLGDYEQYF
TRBV19,NA,NA,TRBJ2-3,TGTGCCAGTAGTAAGGAGGCCGGGGGAGATACGCAGTATTTT,CASSKEAGGDTQYF
TRBV9,NA,NA,TRBJ2-7,TGTGCCAGCAGCAGAGATCAGGGTCCCGAGCAGTACTTC,CASSRDQGPEQYF
TRBV5-1,TRBD1,NA,TRBJ2-5,TGCGCCAGCAGCCCATGGACAGGTCAAGAGACCCAGTACTTC,CASSPWTGQETQYF
TRBV7-2,NA,NA,TRBJ1-4,TGTGCCAGCAGCTTAGACGGCAGGCCAGATGAAAAACTGTTTTTT,CASSLDGRPDEKLFF
TRBV7-9,NA,NA,TRBJ2-7,TGTGCCAGCAGCCCAGGCCCCAGGCGAATAGGATCCTACGAGCAGTACTTC,CASSPGPRRIGSYEQYF
TRBV18,NA,NA,TRBJ1-3,TGTGCCAGCTCACCAACCAGGGGAAACACCATATATTTT,CASSPTRGNTIYF
TRBV19,NA,NA,TRBJ1-5,TGTGCCAGTACCCTTTTGGCCCAGCCTAGCAATCAGCCCCAGCATTTT,CASTLLAQPSNQPQHF
TRBV9,NA,NA,TRBJ2-3,TGTGCCAGCAGCGTTTCTAGCGCAGATACGCAGTATTTT,CASSVSSADTQYF
TRBV5-1,NA,NA,TRBJ2-3,TGCGCCAGCAGCTTGGAACCTGCGGCAGATACGCAGTATTTT,CASSLEPAADTQYF
TRBV7-8,NA,NA,TRBJ2-3,TGTGCCAGCAGCTTAAGAAGGATTTCCGCGGGAAGACCTAGCACAGATACGCAGTATTTT,CASSLRRISAGRPSTDTQYF
TRBV27,TRBD1,NA,TRBJ2-7,TGTGCCAGCAGTACGGACAGGGAGACCTACGAGCAGTACTTC,CASSTDRETYEQYF
TRBV7-3,NA,NA,TRBJ2-3,TGTGCCAGCAGCTACTCCCCCTCAAGGGCAGATACGCAGTATTTT,CASSYSPSRADTQYF
TRBV28,NA,NA,TRBJ2-5,TGTGCCAGCAGTACACTTCAAGAGACCCAGTACTTC,CASSTLQETQYF
TRBV29-1,TRBD1,NA,TRBJ2-3,TGCAGCTACAGCTTCGGGACAGGGGGCCAAGATACGCAGTATTTT,CSYSFGTGGQDTQYF
TRBV9,NA,NA,TRBJ2-5,TGTGCCAGCAGCGTAAAGTGGGGGCAAGAGACCCAGTACTTC,CASSVKWGQETQYF
TRBV18,NA,NA,TRBJ2-3,TGTGCCAGCTCACCTTTAACGGAGAGCACAGATACGCAGTATTTT,CASSPLTESTDTQYF
TRBV6-5,NA,NA,TRBJ2-2,TGTGCCAGCAGGCCCAGGGGAGGTGCCGGGGAGCTGTTTTTT,CASRPRGGAGELFF
TRBV5-1,NA,NA,TRBJ2-7,TGCGCCAGCAGCACCTTGGACAGCTTAACCTACGAGCAGTACTTC,CASSTLDSLTYEQYF
TRBV4-1,TRBD2,NA,TRBJ2-1,TGCGCCAGCAGCCAAGATCCTAGCGGGAGCTCCTACAATGAGCAGTTCTTC,CASSQDPSGSSYNEQFF
TRBV28,TRBD2,NA,TRBJ2-5,TGTGCCAGCAGTCCTTACGTGGGACTAGCGGGAGTTGGTGAGACCCAGTACTTC,CASSPYVGLAGVGETQYF
TRBV25-1,NA,once,TRBJ2-1,TGTGCCAGCAGTGACGTACGGGGCCTTATAGACAATGAGCAGTTCTTC,CASSDVRGLIDNEQFF
TRBV20-1,NA,NA,TRBJ1-2,TGCAGTGCTAGCCTGGCAGCGGTCCACACCTTC,CSASLAAVHTF
TRBV6-6,NA,NA,TRBJ1-5,TGTGCCAGCAACCGGGGTTGGAATCAGCCCCAGCATTTT,CASNRGWNQPQHF
TRBV29-1,TRBD1,NA,TRBJ2-7,TGCAGCGTTGTAAGACAGGGGAAAACCTACGAGCAGTACTTC,CSVVRQGKTYEQYF
TRBV5-6,TRBD1,NA,TRBJ1-5,TGTGCCAGCAGCTCCCGGTTACAGGGGAGCAATCAGCCCCAGCATTTT,CASSSRLQGSNQPQHF
TRBV28,NA,NA,TRBJ1-1,TGTGCCAGCAGTTTAAGCTTTGACCCACGGGCTTTCTTT,CASSLSFDPRAFF
TRBV28,NA,NA,TRBJ2-2,TGTGCCAGCAGTTCCCCCGGCCAGTCCACCGGGGAGCTGTTTTTT,CASSSPGQSTGELFF
TRBV5-1,NA,NA,TRBJ2-7,TGCGCCAGCAGCTTTACCTCGCTGGACGAGCAGTACTTC,CASSFTSLDEQYF
TRBV4-1,TRBD2,NA,TRBJ2-5,TGCGCCAGCAGCGCAAGGGGACTAGCGGGACTAACCGGGGAGACCCAGTACTTC,CASSARGLAGLTGETQYF
TRBV7-9,NA,NA,TRBJ1-2,TGTGCCAGCAGCTTAGGAGGGTATGGCTACACCTTC,CASSLGGYGYTF
TRBV5-1,NA,NA,TRBJ2-1,TGCGCCAGCAGCCGGGGCCTTTGGGGCAATGAGCAGTTCTTC,CASSRGLWGNEQFF
TRBV7-6,NA,NA,TRBJ2-2,TGTGCCAGCAGCTTCGTAACGCGCGCGTCCGGGGAGCTGTTTTTT,CASSFVTRASGELFF
TRBV2,TRBD2,NA,TRBJ2-7,TGTGCCAGCAGCAGGAGACTAGCGGGAGCGACGTCTATGTACGAGCAGTACTTC,CASSRRLAGATSMYEQYF
TRBV6-1,NA,NA,TRBJ2-3,TGTGCCAGCAGCGGATGGCGGGGCACAGATACGCAGTATTTT,CASSGWRGTDTQYF